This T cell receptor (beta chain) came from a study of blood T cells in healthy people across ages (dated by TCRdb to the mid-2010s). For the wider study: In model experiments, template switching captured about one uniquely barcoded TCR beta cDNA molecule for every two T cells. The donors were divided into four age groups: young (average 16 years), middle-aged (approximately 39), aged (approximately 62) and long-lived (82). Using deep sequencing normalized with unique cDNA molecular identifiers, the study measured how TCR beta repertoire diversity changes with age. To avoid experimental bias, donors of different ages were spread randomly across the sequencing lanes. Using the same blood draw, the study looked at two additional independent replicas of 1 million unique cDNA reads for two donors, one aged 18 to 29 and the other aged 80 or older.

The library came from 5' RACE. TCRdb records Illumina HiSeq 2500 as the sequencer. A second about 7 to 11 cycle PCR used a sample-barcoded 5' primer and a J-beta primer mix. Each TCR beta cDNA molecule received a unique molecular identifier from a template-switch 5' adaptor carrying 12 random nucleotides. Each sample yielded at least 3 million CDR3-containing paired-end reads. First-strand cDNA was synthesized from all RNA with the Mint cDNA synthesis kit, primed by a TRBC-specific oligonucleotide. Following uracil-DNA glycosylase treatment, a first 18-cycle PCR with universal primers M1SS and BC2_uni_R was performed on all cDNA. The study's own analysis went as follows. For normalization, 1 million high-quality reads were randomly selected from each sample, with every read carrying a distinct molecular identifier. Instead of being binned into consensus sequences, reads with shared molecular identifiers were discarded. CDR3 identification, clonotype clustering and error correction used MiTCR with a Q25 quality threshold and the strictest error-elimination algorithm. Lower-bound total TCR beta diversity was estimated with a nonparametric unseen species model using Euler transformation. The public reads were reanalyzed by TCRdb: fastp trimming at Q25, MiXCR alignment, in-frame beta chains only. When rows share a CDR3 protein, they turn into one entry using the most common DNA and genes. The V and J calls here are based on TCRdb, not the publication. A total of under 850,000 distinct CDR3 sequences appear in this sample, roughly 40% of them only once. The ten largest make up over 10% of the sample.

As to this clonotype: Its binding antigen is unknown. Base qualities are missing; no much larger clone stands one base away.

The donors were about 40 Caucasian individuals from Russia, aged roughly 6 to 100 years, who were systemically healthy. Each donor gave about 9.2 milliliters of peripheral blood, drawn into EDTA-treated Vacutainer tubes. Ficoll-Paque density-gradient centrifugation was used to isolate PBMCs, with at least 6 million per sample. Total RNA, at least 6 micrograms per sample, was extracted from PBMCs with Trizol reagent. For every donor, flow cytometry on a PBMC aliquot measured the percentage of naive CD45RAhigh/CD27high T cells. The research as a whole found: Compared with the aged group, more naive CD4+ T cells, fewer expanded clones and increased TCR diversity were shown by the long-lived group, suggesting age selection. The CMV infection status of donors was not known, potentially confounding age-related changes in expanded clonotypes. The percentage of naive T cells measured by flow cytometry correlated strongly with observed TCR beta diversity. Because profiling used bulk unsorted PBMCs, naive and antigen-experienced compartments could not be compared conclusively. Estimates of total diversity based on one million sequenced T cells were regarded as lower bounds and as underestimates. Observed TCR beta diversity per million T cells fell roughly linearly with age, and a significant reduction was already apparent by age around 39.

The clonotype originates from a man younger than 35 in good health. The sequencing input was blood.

CDR3 loop: CASRMLGSTDTQYF. At the DNA level, the sequence is TGTGCCAGCAGGATGTTAGGTAGCACAGATACGCAGTATTTT. The receptor chain draws on TRBV6-6 and TRBJ2-3; no D gene is confidently identified. From its cysteine to its phenylalanine, the CDR3 spans 14 amino acids. Just the 42-base CDR3 DNA is kept, in frame starting at base 1. A distance of 10 bases separates the germline ends of V and J, which lose 6 bases and 0 bases respectively. In the germline V gene (reference sequence), CDR1 corresponds to MNHNY and CDR2 to SVGAGI.